This record covers a single TCR beta chain. Its antigen is currently unknown. The PCR had 60 Vbeta and 13 Jbeta primers. Libraries were prepared by immunoSEQ multiplex PCR; TCRdb keeps only in-frame clonotypes and omits some of them. Recorded for this sample: some 96,000 clones. This specimen belongs to a study of cytomegalovirus exposure and HLA in healthy donors. Study results and caveats: Later on, analysis showed that most CMV-associated TCR beta chains appeared to be HLA-restricted. Later analysis associated a missense DCLRE1C variant with TCR beta V- and J-gene trimming. Overall, around 160 TCR beta chains were annotated as cytomegalovirus-associated.

Germline CDR1 is LNHDA and CDR2 is SQIVND (reference sequence). V gave up 4 bases and J gave up 1 base, with 14 bases separating them. The CDR3 runs to 16 residues. V gene TRBV19 combines with J gene TRBJ1-3, with D perhaps TRBD1 (6 bases). Sample: PBMCs. This receptor was taken from a woman under 40 in good health and CMV-seronegative. As DNA, the CDR3 is TGTGCCAGTAGTAAAAACAGGGCGAGTTCTGGAAACACCATATATTTT. Translated, it gives CASSKNRASSGNTIYF.